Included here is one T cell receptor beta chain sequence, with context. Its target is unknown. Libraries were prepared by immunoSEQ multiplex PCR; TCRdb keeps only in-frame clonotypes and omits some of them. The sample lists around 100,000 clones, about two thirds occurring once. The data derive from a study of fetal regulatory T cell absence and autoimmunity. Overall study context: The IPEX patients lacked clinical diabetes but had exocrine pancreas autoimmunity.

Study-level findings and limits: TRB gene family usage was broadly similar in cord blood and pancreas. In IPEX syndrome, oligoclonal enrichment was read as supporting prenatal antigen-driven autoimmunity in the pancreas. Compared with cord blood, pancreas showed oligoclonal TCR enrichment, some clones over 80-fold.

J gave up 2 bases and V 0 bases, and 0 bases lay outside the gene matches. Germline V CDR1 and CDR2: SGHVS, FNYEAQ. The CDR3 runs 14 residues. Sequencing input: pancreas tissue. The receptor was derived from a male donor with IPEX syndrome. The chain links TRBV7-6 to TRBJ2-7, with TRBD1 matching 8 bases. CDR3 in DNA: TGTGCCAGCAGCTTAGCGGACAGGGCCTACGAGCAGTACTTC. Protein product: CASSLADRAYEQYF.